This TCR beta chain was recorded in a study of blood T cells in healthy people across ages. This CDR3 has 16 amino acids. This clonotype was picked up a small number of times. A second about 7 to 11 cycle PCR used barcoded and J-beta primers. TCRdb redid the calling of the 5' RACE reads with MiXCR, one entry per CDR3 protein. Found here are roughly 500,000 distinct CDR3 sequences, approximately 27% of them singletons; the top ten hold about a fifth. The sequence came from a woman between 70 and 85 years old in good health. The genes are TRBV12-3 or TRBV12-4 and TRBJ2-5, with D possibly TRBD2 on 7 matching bases. The J call may be faulty, since TRBJ2-1 better matches the DNA end. The sequenced sample consisted of blood. DNA of the CDR3: TGTGCCAGCACAAAACCGGGGGGCCGGAGGAACAATGAGCAGTTCTTC. This gives the protein CASTKPGGRRNNEQFF.